The T cell receptor (beta chain) described here comes from a study of cytomegalovirus exposure and HLA in healthy donors. The germline V and J ends were trimmed by 3 bases and 0 bases, with 9 bases remaining between them. Germline V gene data show CDR1 as ENHRY and CDR2 as SYGVKD. This CDR3 has 15 amino acids. Notes on this clone: What it recognizes is unknown.

The PCR made use of 60 Vbeta and 13 Jbeta primers. The repertoire was sequenced with immunoSEQ multiplex PCR; TCRdb's copy has only in-frame clones and lacks some. Seen here are fewer than 150,000 clones, around 82% observed once, and the top ten hold 6.2%. Broader study findings: Common viral pathogens seemed, in a later analysis, to connect with several of the most significant clusters. Later work found most CMV-associated TCR beta chains apparently HLA-restricted.

The specimen sequenced was PBMCs. V is TRBV10-3 and J is TRBJ1-3; D remains ambiguous. This receptor was identified in a woman aged 40 to 50 in good health and CMV-seropositive. For the CDR3, the DNA is TGTGCCATCAGTGATTGGACTGGCTCTGGAAACACCATATATTTT. It yields the protein CAISDWTGSGNTIYF.